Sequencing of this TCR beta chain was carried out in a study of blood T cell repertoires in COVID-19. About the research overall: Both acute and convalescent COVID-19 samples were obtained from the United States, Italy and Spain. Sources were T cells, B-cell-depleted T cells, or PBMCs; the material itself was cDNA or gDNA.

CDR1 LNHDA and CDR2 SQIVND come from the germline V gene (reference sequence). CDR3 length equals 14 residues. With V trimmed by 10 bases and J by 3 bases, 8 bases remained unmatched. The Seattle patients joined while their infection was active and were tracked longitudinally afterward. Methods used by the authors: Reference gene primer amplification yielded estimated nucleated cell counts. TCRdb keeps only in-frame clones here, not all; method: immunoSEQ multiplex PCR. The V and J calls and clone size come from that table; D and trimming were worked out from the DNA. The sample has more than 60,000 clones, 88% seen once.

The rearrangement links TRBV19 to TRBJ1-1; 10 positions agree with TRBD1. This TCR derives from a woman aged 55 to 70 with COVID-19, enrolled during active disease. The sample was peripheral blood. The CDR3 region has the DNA TGTGCCACCGCGACAGGGGGCGTAGACACTGAAGCTTTCTTT. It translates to CATATGGVDTEAFF. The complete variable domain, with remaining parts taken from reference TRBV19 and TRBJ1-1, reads DGGITQSPKYLFRKEGQNVTLSCEQNLNHDAMYWYRQDPGQGLRLIYYSQIVNDFQKGDIAEGYSVSREKKESFPLTVTSAQKNPTAFYLCATATGGVDTEAFFGQGTRLTVV.